The 24 T cell receptor beta chains presented below share a single source sample, sequenced in a study of blood T cell repertoires in COVID-19. The data were produced by immunoSEQ multiplex PCR, yet TCRdb's version contains in-frame clones alone and is incomplete. The data show 240,000 or so clones, with more than 75% seen just once and 9.5% to 15% held by the top ten. Material: peripheral blood. The receptors were sampled from a woman aged 60-70 years with active or convalescent COVID-19.

The CDR3 region has the DNA TGTGCCTGGAGGTCGGGCCCGGGGGACGGCTACACCTTC. Its translation: CAWRSGPGDGYTF. The chain joins TRBV30 to TRBJ1-2; possibly TRBD1 for D (5 bases). CDR1 is GTSNPN, CDR2 SVGIG, per germline (reference sequence). V was cut by 3 bases and J by 8 bases, with 16 bases left in between. There are 13 residues in the CDR3.

In this sample, this clone turned up a few times. This chain links TRBV19 with TRBJ1-5; no clear D gene. The V end was cut by 4 bases, the J end by 0 bases, with 13 bases between. The CDR3 runs to 16 residues. Germline V lookup: CDR1 LNHDA, CDR2 SQIVND (reference sequence). The CDR3: CASSTGRENSNQPQHF. In DNA form, the CDR3 reads TGTGCCAGTAGTACCGGGAGGGAGAATAGCAATCAGCCCCAGCATTTT.

This chain joins TRBV6-5 and TRBJ1-2; possibly TRBD1 for D (6 bases). Germline-derived CDR1 and CDR2 are MNHEY and SVGAGI. Deletions cut 6 bases from V and 4 bases from J, with 12 bases between. This CDR3 region has 13 residues. The CDR3, as DNA: TGTGCCAGCAGAGACAGGACCCGCTATGGCTACACCTTC. Protein product: CASRDRTRYGYTF.

The chain links TRBV18 to TRBJ1-2; 7 bases are shared with TRBD1. Looked up from germline, CDR1 is KGHSH and CDR2 is LQKENI. V shed 3 bases and J 8 bases; nucleotides not matched to a gene: 3. This CDR3 has 12 residues. In DNA, the CDR3 is TGTGCCAGCTCACCGGGGACAGTCGGCTACACCTTC. Translating it yields CASSPGTVGYTF. Using reference TRBV18 and TRBJ1-2 for the parts outside the CDR3, the full variable domain is NAGVMQNPRHLVRRRGQEARLRCSPMKGHSHVYWYRQLPEEGLKFMVYLQKENIIDESGMPKERFSAEFPKEGPSILRIQQVVRGDSAAYFCASSPGTVGYTFGSGTRLTVV.

In the case of this clone: The same CDR3 also results from other DNA sequences found in this sample. The V and J genes are TRBV7-3 and TRBJ2-2, with D perhaps TRBD1 (7 bases). Between the trimmed V and J ends, which lost 2 bases and 6 bases, there was a span of 16 bases. The CDR3 has 16 residues. CDR1 and CDR2 from the germline V gene are SGHTA and FQGTGA. The DNA of the CDR3 is TGTGCCAGCAGCTTAGAGGGTCAGGGGGGCTCCGGGGAGCTGTTTTTT. Its translation is CASSLEGQGGSGELFF.

The chain couples TRBV7-2 to TRBJ1-2; D gene unclear. The V gene lost 1 base and the J gene lost 8 bases, with 11 bases spanning the gap. Per germline, CDR1 SGHTA and CDR2 FQGNSA. The CDR3 runs 13 residues. The DNA of the CDR3 is TGTGCCAGCAGCTTAGGGAGGGATAACGGCTACACCTTC. Amino acids: CASSLGRDNGYTF.

The chain has TRBV19 and TRBJ2-5; 12 bases map to TRBD1. Germline V CDR1 and CDR2: LNHDA, SQIVND (reference sequence). V trimming: 6 bases; J trimming: 4 bases; junction bases outside the gene matches: 6. This CDR3 spans 15 amino acids. For the CDR3, the DNA is TGTGCCAGTAGCAGGGACAGGGGGCGCGGAGAGACCCAGTACTTC. It codes for CASSRDRGRGETQYF.

The count of this clone is one. This chain uses TRBV27 with TRBJ2-1, with 9 bases lining up with TRBD1. The CDR3 has 18 residues. The germline V gene encodes CDR1 MNHEY and CDR2 SMNVEV (reference sequence). Trimming removed 2 bases from V and 8 bases from J; junction bases left unmatched: 16. The CDR3 loop reads CASSLGLPGQGFLDEQFF. The CDR3 nucleotides are TGTGCCAGCAGTTTAGGGCTCCCGGGACAGGGCTTTTTGGATGAGCAGTTCTTC.

The gene calls are TRBV19 and TRBJ2-1; 12 bases are shared with TRBD2. Germline assignment: CDR1 LNHDA and CDR2 SQIVND (reference sequence). Trimming took 5 bases from V and 4 from J; bases not matched to a gene: 9. The CDR3 has 17 amino acids. CDR3 nucleotides: TGTGCCAGTAGTTCCCCGGCACTAGCGGGGGGTTACAATGAGCAGTTCTTC. Its translation: CASSSPALAGGYNEQFF.

The chain carries TRBV15 and TRBJ1-4, with D perhaps TRBD1 (6 bases). Germline values: CDR1 LNHNV, CDR2 YYDKDF (reference sequence). The CDR3 has 15 residues. Trimming left V 0 bases short and J 8 bases short, with 13 bases between. The CDR3 loop reads CATSRDQGLKEKLFF. Here the CDR3 DNA reads TGTGCCACCAGCAGAGATCAGGGGCTGAAGGAAAAACTGTTTTTT.

This chain links TRBV5-4 with TRBJ2-1, with D unclear. The germline V and J ends were trimmed by 0 bases and 8 bases, with 12 bases remaining between them. CDR3 length: 14 residues. CDR1 is SGHNT and CDR2 is YYREEE in the germline V gene (reference sequence). The CDR3 sequence: CASSLGRSLDEQFF. The CDR3 bases are TGTGCCAGCAGCTTGGGGCGGTCCTTGGATGAGCAGTTCTTC.

This clone came up once. The CDR3 spells CASSSRRGGETQYF. The CDR3 nucleotides read TGTGCCAGCAGTTCCCGGCGAGGAGGAGAGACCCAGTACTTC. The chain is built from TRBV6-5 and TRBJ2-5, with a possible D match to TRBD2 (5 bases). The germline V gene encodes CDR1 MNHEY and CDR2 SVGAGI. Trimming removed 4 bases at V and 4 bases at J, with 13 bases between. This CDR3 has 14 residues.

This sequence joins TRBV5-6 and TRBJ1-1; D uncertain. CDR3 size: 15 residues. V lost 4 bases and J 5 bases, leaving 18 bases between the germline ends. Germline-derived CDR1 and CDR2 are SGHDT and YYEEEE. The CDR3 is CASSPAEGEGTEAFF. The CDR3 DNA reads TGTGCCAGCAGCCCCGCCGAGGGTGAGGGAACTGAAGCTTTCTTT.

The V and J genes are TRBV9 and TRBJ2-7; tentative D call: TRBD2 (6 bases). The V and J ends lost 5 bases and 2 bases respectively, with 17 bases between them. Looked up from germline, CDR1 is SGDLS and CDR2 is YYNGEE. The CDR3 is 15 residues long. The CDR3 is CASSLDGSGAYEQYF. The CDR3 coding sequence is TGTGCCAGCAGTCTAGACGGTAGCGGAGCCTACGAGCAGTACTTC.

In its sample, this clone was seen once. The chain joins TRBV2 to TRBJ2-5; 13 nucleotides agree with TRBD2. CDR1 is SNHLY, CDR2 FYNNEI, per germline. V shed 8 bases, J shed 5 bases, and the junction held 8 bases outside the gene matches. CDR3 length equals 15 residues. The CDR3 DNA reads as TGTGCCAGCCGGGGACAGGGACTAGCGGGGGAGACCCAGTACTTC. It yields the protein CASRGQGLAGETQYF.

The chain's CDR3 is CASSFSGGNGYTF. CDR3 in DNA: TGCGCCAGCAGCTTCTCCGGGGGAAACGGCTACACCTTC. The rearrangement joins TRBV5-1 to TRBJ1-2, with D possibly being TRBD1 (5 bases). The CDR3 length is 13 residues. V lost 2 bases and J 8 bases, leaving 13 bases between the germline ends. The germline V gene encodes CDR1 SGHRS and CDR2 YFSETQ.

J is TRBJ1-2 and V is TRBV12-3 or TRBV12-4; D unclear. This CDR3 comprises 13 residues. With 5 bases removed from V and 9 bases from J, the gap between germline ends came to 16 bases. This CDR3 reads CASSPRGRDSYTF. CDR3 coding DNA: TGTGCCAGCAGTCCCCGCGGACGGGATAGCTACACCTTC.

This chain uses TRBV29-1 with TRBJ1-2; TRBD1 aligns across 9 bases. The CDR3 has 14 amino acids. The junction had 10 bases not matched to a gene; V was cut back by 7 bases and J by 4 bases. CDR1 and CDR2 from the germline V gene are SQVTM and ANQGSEA. The CDR3 sequence: CSGGSGTGPYGYTF. The CDR3 coding sequence is TGCAGCGGTGGATCCGGGACAGGGCCCTATGGCTACACCTTC.

The chain uses TRBV6-5 and TRBJ1-2; 8 bases map to TRBD1. The trim removed 7 bases at V and 7 bases at J, leaving 2 bases unmatched. This CDR3 has 11 amino acids. Germline values: CDR1 MNHEY, CDR2 SVGAGI. As DNA, the CDR3 is TGTGCCAGCACCCAGGGGGCTGGCTACACCTTC. Its protein product is CASTQGAGYTF.

V is TRBV2 and J is TRBJ1-2; no firm D call. The V and J ends lost 1 base and 4 bases respectively, with 13 bases between them. The CDR3 runs to 15 residues. Germline V gene sequence: CDR1 SNHLY, CDR2 FYNNEI. CDR3 DNA sequence: TGTGCCAGCAGTGAAGAACAGCTCTTGGGCTATGGCTACACCTTC. Translated: CASSEEQLLGYGYTF.

The V call is TRBV7-6, the J call TRBJ1-1; TRBD1 matches 7 bases. Germline loops: CDR1 SGHVS, CDR2 FNYEAQ. V lost 1 base to trimming and J lost 0 bases; unmatched junction nucleotides: 8. The CDR3 is 17 residues long. The CDR3 loop is CASSLGLRGLLNTEAFF. The CDR3, as DNA: TGTGCCAGCAGCTTAGGTTTAAGGGGGCTTTTGAACACTGAAGCTTTCTTT. The entire variable domain, with the rest obtained from reference TRBV7-6 and TRBJ1-1, is as follows: GAGVSQSPRYKVTKRGQDVALRCDPISGHVSLYWYRQALGQGPEFLTYFNYEAQQDKSGLPNDRFSAERPEGSISTLTIQRTEQRDSAMYRCASSLGLRGLLNTEAFFGQGTRLTVV.

This chain links TRBV7-2 with TRBJ2-1, with 8 nucleotides matching TRBD2. The CDR3 length is 17 residues. Germline trimming cut 4 bases from V and 9 bases from J; bases unmatched to any gene: 17. Germline lookup yields CDR1 SGHTA and CDR2 FQGNSA. CDR3 region: CASSSQLRAGGYSEQFF. In DNA form, the CDR3 reads TGTGCCAGCAGCTCCCAGTTAAGGGCGGGGGGTTATAGTGAGCAGTTCTTC.

On this clone itself: The conserved phenylalanine or tryptophan normally closing the CDR3 is absent here, so this likely arose from a read error. Because the CDR3's place on the DNA is in doubt, the DNA is left out and the CDR3 is given as listed by TCRdb. The genes are TRBV5-6 and TRBJ1-2. Germline CDR1 is SGHDT and CDR2 is YYEEEE. The CDR3 adds up to 12 amino acids, both ends counted. CDR3 region: CASSLTGRLWER.

The chain couples TRBV6-6 to TRBJ1-6; 8 nucleotides match TRBD1. The CDR3 spans 14 residues. The junction had 3 bases not matched to a gene; V was cut back by 2 bases and J by 9 bases. From germline, CDR1 is MNHNY and CDR2 SVGAGI (reference sequence). The CDR3 is CASSYQGQASPLHF. The CDR3 bases are TGTGCCAGCAGTTACCAGGGACAGGCTTCACCCCTCCACTTT.